The rows below give T cell receptor beta chains drawn from one sample of a study of radiotherapy plus CTLA-4 blockade in lung cancer. Sequencing was performed with immunoSEQ multiplex PCR; in TCRdb, only in-frame clones are kept and a portion is missing. The data contain about 78,000 clones, 70% to 90% of them singletons. The material sequenced was peripheral blood, taken from a patient treated with radiotherapy plus ipilimumab. The source of these receptors is a human donor with non-small cell lung cancer who had stable disease on radiotherapy plus ipilimumab. CDR3s include the opening cysteine and the closing phenylalanine or tryptophan. Each record gives: CDR3 protein, CDR3 DNA, V gene, J gene, clone size, D gene. A D gene is named only where the DNA matches it firmly. Size is omitted from some rows. Given values are once, few, many or a class for expanded clones.

CASSLMTGSYGYTF,TGTGCCAGCAGTCTAATGACAGGCTCCTATGGCTACACCTTC,TRBV6-5,TRBJ1-2,.,.
CASSLVLAGTNTGELFF,TGCGCCAGCAGCTTGGTGTTAGCGGGGACGAACACCGGGGAGCTGTTTTTT,TRBV5-1,TRBJ2-2,.,TRBD2
CASSLRGYNEQFF,TGTGCCAGCAGCTTAAGAGGATACAATGAGCAGTTCTTC,TRBV7-2,TRBJ2-1,once,.
CASSELLAGVSDTQYF,TGTGCCAGCAGTGAGTTGCTAGCGGGAGTATCAGATACGCAGTATTTT,TRBV2,TRBJ2-3,.,TRBD2
CASSMGGGDTQYF,TGTGCCAGTAGTATGGGGGGGGGAGATACGCAGTATTTT,TRBV19,TRBJ2-3,.,TRBD2
CASSESGSRLPLSSYNSPLHF,TGCGCCAGCAGTGAGTCGGGCAGTCGATTACCGCTGAGCTCCTATAATTCACCCCTCCACTTT,TRBV10-2,TRBJ1-6,.,.
CASDTYRGGGGNQPQHF,TGTGCCAGCGATACATATCGGGGCGGGGGAGGCAATCAGCCCCAGCATTTT,TRBV28,TRBJ1-5,few,.
CSVARANTGELFF,TGCAGCGTTGCTAGGGCGAACACCGGGGAGCTGTTTTTT,TRBV29-1,TRBJ2-2,.,.
CASALYLHEQYF,TGTGCCAGCGCCTTGTATCTCCACGAGCAGTACTTC,TRBV5-8,TRBJ2-7,.,.
CASNLGGGGADTQYF,TGTGCCAGCAACTTGGGGGGCGGGGGCGCAGATACGCAGTATTTT,TRBV5-4,TRBJ2-3,.,.
CASSLPGQGPEAFF,TGTGCCAGCAGTTTACCGGGACAGGGGCCTGAAGCTTTCTTT,TRBV28,TRBJ1-1,.,TRBD1
CATSKDLGSTDTQYF,TGTGCCACCAGCAAGGACCTGGGGAGCACAGATACGCAGTATTTT,TRBV15,TRBJ2-3,.,.
CASSLGPGLADNEQFF,TGTGCCAGCAGCTTGGGGCCGGGACTAGCGGACAATGAGCAGTTCTTC,TRBV7-9,TRBJ2-1,.,TRBD2
CASGPGTNSNQPQHF,TGTGCCAGCGGACCCGGGACAAATAGCAATCAGCCCCAGCATTTT,TRBV6-1,TRBJ1-5,.,.
CASSFEGISGNTIYF,TGTGCCAGCAGTTTCGAGGGTATCTCTGGAAACACCATATATTTT,TRBV6-6,TRBJ1-3,.,.
CASSLWEAGGNNEQFF,TGCGCCAGCAGCCTCTGGGAAGCGGGGGGTAACAATGAGCAGTTCTTC,TRBV5-1,TRBJ2-1,.,TRBD2
CASSWAPGQGIGMDIQYF,TGCGCCAGCAGCTGGGCCCCGGGACAGGGGATCGGGATGGACATTCAGTACTTC,TRBV5-1,TRBJ2-4,.,TRBD1
CASSLDQNTGELFF,TGTGCCAGCAGCTTGGACCAGAACACCGGGGAGCTGTTTTTT,TRBV5-4,TRBJ2-2,.,.
CASSQGQGAGEQYF,TGTGCCAGCTCACAGGGACAGGGGGCGGGTGAGCAGTACTTC,TRBV18,TRBJ2-7,.,TRBD1
CASSESRGKETQYF,TGCGCCAGCAGTGAGTCCAGGGGTAAAGAGACCCAGTACTTC,TRBV10-1,TRBJ2-5,.,.
CASSPGGLAGVIGSYNEQFF,TGTGCCAGCAGCCCCGGAGGACTAGCGGGAGTTATAGGTTCCTACAATGAGCAGTTCTTC,TRBV11-3,TRBJ2-1,.,TRBD2
CASSPQRGLDEKLFF,TGTGCCAGCTCACCACAAAGGGGACTTGATGAAAAACTGTTTTTT,TRBV18,TRBJ1-4,.,.
CASSSRGGGRGTGELFF,TGTGCCAGTAGCTCCCGGGGGGGCGGGAGAGGGACCGGGGAGCTGTTTTTC,TRBV19,TRBJ2-2,once,TRBD2
CASSEKVAGGPYNEQFF,TGTGCCAGCAGTGAAAAAGTAGCGGGAGGGCCATACAATGAGCAGTTCTTC,TRBV6-1,TRBJ2-1,once,TRBD2
CASSSHKSGRGTDTQYF,TGTGCCAGCAGCTCCCATAAGAGCGGGAGAGGTACAGATACGCAGTATTTT,TRBV7-2,TRBJ2-3,.,TRBD2
CAWSKSAGELFF,TGTGCCTGGAGTAAGTCAGCCGGGGAGCTGTTTTTT,TRBV30,TRBJ2-2,.,.
CASSQDRGPPKNIQYF,TGTGCCAGCAGCCAAGATCGGGGGCCCCCCAAAAACATTCAGTACTTC,TRBV4-2,TRBJ2-4,.,.
CASSLDTASYNEQFF,TGCGCCAGCAGCTTGGACACAGCCTCCTACAATGAGCAGTTCTTC,TRBV5-1,TRBJ2-1,once,.
CASSETGRLNQPQHF,TGTGCCAGCAGTGAAACCGGACGGCTCAATCAGCCCCAGCATTTT,TRBV6-1,TRBJ1-5,.,.
CASSRRTGFQETQYF,TGTGCCAGCAGTCGGAGGACGGGTTTCCAAGAGACCCAGTACTTC,TRBV28,TRBJ2-5,.,.
CASSLEASGREEQYF,TGTGCCAGCAGCTTGGAGGCTAGCGGGAGGGAGGAGCAGTACTTC,TRBV5-4,TRBJ2-7,.,TRBD2
CASRRAYEQYF,TGTGCCAGCAGAAGAGCCTACGAGCAGTACTTC,TRBV2,TRBJ2-7,.,.
CASSPGVNEKLFF,TGTGCCAGCTCACCAGGGGTTAATGAAAAACTGTTTTTT,TRBV18,TRBJ1-4,.,.
CASSVELGTRGELFF,TGTGCCAGCAGCGTAGAACTTGGTACTAGAGGGGAGCTGTTTTTT,TRBV9,TRBJ2-2,.,.
CASSALILNTGELFF,TGTGCCAGCAGCGCCTTGATCCTGAACACCGGGGAGCTGTTTTTT,TRBV9,TRBJ2-2,.,.
CASSTWPSGGNEQFF,TGTGCCAGCAGCACATGGCCTAGCGGGGGGAATGAGCAGTTCTTC,TRBV7-2,TRBJ2-1,.,TRBD2
CASSWDFSSTDTQYF,TGTGCCAGCAGTTGGGATTTTTCTAGCACAGATACGCAGTATTTT,TRBV6-6,TRBJ2-3,.,.
CASSPGTEQTYEQYF,TGTGCCAGCAGCCCGGGGACAGAGCAGACCTACGAGCAGTACTTC,TRBV7-9,TRBJ2-7,few,TRBD1
CASSFGSNSPLHF,TGCGCCAGCAGCTTCGGCAGCAATTCACCCCTCCACTTT,TRBV5-1,TRBJ1-6,.,.
CASSRNRDRSYEQYF,TGTGCCAGCAGTAGGAACCGGGACCGCTCCTACGAGCAGTACTTC,TRBV6-1,TRBJ2-7,.,.
CASSFSLAGVEETQYF,TGTGCCAGCAGTTTCAGTCTAGCGGGAGTAGAGGAGACCCAGTACTTC,TRBV28,TRBJ2-5,.,TRBD2
CASSSRASGLSDTQYF,TGTGCCAGCAGCTCCCGGGCTAGCGGCTTGTCAGATACGCAGTATTTT,TRBV7-2,TRBJ2-3,.,TRBD2
CAFLGGWELFF,TGTGCCTTCTTAGGGGGCTGGGAGCTGTTTTTT,TRBV30,TRBJ2-2,.,TRBD1
CASSFGGGRNLREQYF,TGTGCCAGCAGCTTCGGGGGGGGTCGGAACTTACGGGAGCAGTACTTC,TRBV5-4,TRBJ2-7,.,TRBD2
CASSQLALDEQFF,TGCGCCAGCAGCCAACTAGCGTTGGATGAGCAGTTCTTC,TRBV4-1,TRBJ2-1,.,.
CASSRDRASSYEQYF,TGTGCCAGCAGCAGGGACAGGGCGAGCTCCTACGAGCAGTACTTC,TRBV6-5,TRBJ2-7,.,TRBD1
CASSVTEGSTEAFF,TGTGCCAGCAGTGTGACAGAGGGGAGCACTGAAGCTTTCTTT,TRBV25-1,TRBJ1-1,.,.
CASSRGGLGNEQFF,TGTGCCAGCAGCCGGGGGGGCCTCGGGAATGAGCAGTTCTTC,TRBV6-1,TRBJ2-1,.,TRBD2
CASSDGKFGPNSYNEQFF,TGTGCCAGCAGTGATGGGAAATTTGGACCAAACTCCTACAATGAGCAGTTCTTC,TRBV2,TRBJ2-1,.,.
CAWRSTTGLRTEAFF,TGTGCCTGGAGGAGTACGACTGGGTTGCGCACTGAAGCTTTCTTT,TRBV30,TRBJ1-1,.,.
CASSQGGSGSRYEQYF,TGCGCCAGCAGCCAAGGCGGGAGCGGGAGTAGGTACGAGCAGTACTTC,TRBV4-1,TRBJ2-7,.,TRBD2
CAISISRTGGPYEQYF,TGTGCCATCAGTATCTCCCGGACAGGGGGCCCCTACGAGCAGTACTTC,TRBV10-3,TRBJ2-7,.,TRBD1
CASSIGLGVEKLFF,TGTGCCAGCAGTATTGGGTTGGGGGTCGAAAAACTGTTTTTT,TRBV2,TRBJ1-4,.,.
CASTPGRIPYEQYF,TGTGCCAGCACCCCCGGCAGGATTCCCTACGAGCAGTACTTC,TRBV2,TRBJ2-7,.,.
CASSQDRGHNSPLHF,TGTGCCAGCAGCCAGGACAGGGGGCATAATTCACCCCTCCACTTT,TRBV6-6,TRBJ1-6,.,TRBD1
CASSTRTVRPEAFF,TGTGCCAGCAGCACCCGGACAGTCCGACCTGAAGCTTTCTTT,TRBV11-2,TRBJ1-1,.,.
CASSFSIGLVDGYTF,TGTGCCAGCAGCTTCTCGATAGGACTGGTGGATGGCTACACCTTC,TRBV11-2,TRBJ1-2,.,.